The rows below give T cell receptor beta chains drawn from one sample of a study of T-cell memory formation after mild COVID-19. MiXCR was run by TCRdb on the 5' RACE reads, yielding one entry per CDR3 protein. The sample holds approximately 150,000 distinct CDR3 sequences; approximately 21% are singletons and the top ten take 2% to 2.5%. Input material: PBMCs or a T cell subset sorted from them (not recorded which). These receptor sequences come from an adult woman who had mild COVID-19 (a few samples of this study predate the infection). Cell type and time point are not known. The CDR3 runs from the conserved cysteine through the conserved F or W. Fields, in order: V gene, J gene, D gene, clone size, CDR3 DNA, CDR3 protein. D genes are given only for firm matches. Size is omitted from some rows. Given values are once, few, many or a class for expanded clones.

>TRBV5-1|TRBJ2-5|TRBD1|NA
TGCGCCAGCAGCACCGGACAGGGACCTCAAGAGACCCAGTACTTC
CASSTGQGPQETQYF
>TRBV12-5|TRBJ1-2|NA|few
TGTGCTAGTGGTTTGGTACTTGGGACGGACCTCCCAAGTGACTATGGCTACACCTTC
CASGLVLGTDLPSDYGYTF
>TRBV7-8|TRBJ2-1|NA|NA
TGTGCCAGCAGCCCGATGGACCTGCGGAATGAGCAGTTCTTC
CASSPMDLRNEQFF
>TRBV20-1|TRBJ2-3|NA|many
TGCAGTGCCTCGACTTCGTCGTCCTCAGATACGCAGTATTTT
CSASTSSSSDTQYF
>TRBV6-1|TRBJ1-2|NA|NA
TGTGCCAGCAGCGTCCTTCTCGGGAGGGACTATGGCTACACCTTC
CASSVLLGRDYGYTF
>TRBV5-1|TRBJ1-1|NA|few
TGCGCCAGCAGCTTGGCACAGCCCATGAACACTGAAGCTTTCTTT
CASSLAQPMNTEAFF
>TRBV9|TRBJ2-5|NA|medium-sized
TGTGCCAGCAGCCCAGACGGGCAGGGACGAGAGACCCAGTACTTC
CASSPDGQGRETQYF
>TRBV25-1|TRBJ2-5|NA|NA
TGTGCCAGCAGTGAATACGCCACCCAAGAGACCCAGTACTTC
CASSEYATQETQYF
>TRBV18|TRBJ2-3|NA|few
TGTGCCAGCTCACCATTAACTGCTGGCACAGATACGCAGTATTTT
CASSPLTAGTDTQYF
>TRBV15|TRBJ1-1|NA|NA
TGTGCCACCAGTCGCTCGGACATGAACACTGAAGCTTTCTTT
CATSRSDMNTEAFF
>TRBV20-1|TRBJ2-1|TRBD2|few
TGCAGTCCAGATCTAGCGGGAGAGGATGAGCAGTTCTTC
CSPDLAGEDEQFF
>TRBV5-5|TRBJ2-5|TRBD2|few
TGTGCCAGCAGCTTGCTCACTAGCGGGGGCCGGGGAGAGACCCAGTACTTC
CASSLLTSGGRGETQYF
>TRBV11-2|TRBJ2-1|NA|NA
TGTGCCAGCTGTCAATCCGGTTCCTACAATGAGCAGTTCTTC
CASCQSGSYNEQFF
>TRBV3-1|TRBJ2-1|NA|NA
TGTGCCAGCAGATCGCAGGGCGGCAATGAGCAGTTCTTC
CASRSQGGNEQFF
>TRBV9|TRBJ2-1|NA|few
TGTGCCAGCAGCGTAGTGGGGGATGAGCAGTTCTTC
CASSVVGDEQFF
>TRBV11-2|TRBJ2-1|TRBD1|NA
TGTGCCAGCAGCCGGGACAGGGGGCGCAATGAGCAGTTCTTC
CASSRDRGRNEQFF
>TRBV7-3|TRBJ2-5|TRBD2|many
TGTGCCAGCAGCCTTCGGACTAGCCCAGGAGCTGGGGAGACCCAGTACTTC
CASSLRTSPGAGETQYF
>TRBV12-3/TRBV12-4|TRBJ2-1|NA|few
TGTGCCAGCAGCCGGGGAGGTTGGAATGAGCAGTTCTTC
CASSRGGWNEQFF
>TRBV12-3/TRBV12-4|TRBJ2-1|TRBD2|many
TGTGCCAGCAGTCCCGGGACTAGCGGGAGAGATGAGCAGTTCTTC
CASSPGTSGRDEQFF
>TRBV7-9|TRBJ1-1|TRBD1|NA
TGTGCCAGCAGCTTCCCAGGGGGCAGCTCTGAAGCTTTCTTT
CASSFPGGSSEAFF
>TRBV20-1|TRBJ2-4|NA|few
TGCAGTGCTAGAGATCAAGCTAGGCTAGCCAAAAACATTCAGTACTTC
CSARDQARLAKNIQYF